The 22 T cell receptor beta chains given below trace back to one sample, sequenced in a study of beta chain features in type 1 diabetes. Study-level points and caveats: Shortening of TCRB CDR3s, moderate but significant, appeared in all four CD4+ subsets of Type 1 diabetes patients.

Their specific antigens are unknown. The authors reverse transcribed all of the isolated RNA, so sequencing captured expressed TCRB transcripts. Clones were read by immunoSEQ multiplex PCR, and TCRdb kept only the in-frame ones, dropping some. The data contain around 250,000 clones, approximately 13% of them singletons. The sample taken for sequencing was naive CD4+ T cells from blood. These receptors all come from a man aged 30 to 45 with type 1 diabetes.

This sequence joins TRBV28 and TRBJ1-2; the D gene is possibly TRBD1 (5 bases). V lost 6 bases and J 7 bases, leaving 18 bases between the germline ends. The CDR3 extends over 14 amino acids. Germline CDR1 MDHEN, CDR2 SYDVKM. The CDR3 DNA follows: TGTGCCAGCAGACTGGGGGGGGTTGGGGTTGGCTACACCTTC. Its translation is CASRLGGVGVGYTF.

This clone was found a few times. This chain joins TRBV11-2 and TRBJ1-6; D is ambiguous. Germline values: CDR1 SGHAT, CDR2 FQNNGV. V was pared by 5 bases and J by 0 bases, with 11 bases between. The CDR3 length is 16 residues. CDR3 sequence: CASSLGLSSYNSPLHF. In DNA form, the CDR3 reads TGTGCCAGCAGCCTTGGACTGAGCTCCTATAATTCACCCCTCCACTTT.

The chain has TRBV5-4 and TRBJ2-5; D is possibly TRBD2 (5 bases). From germline, CDR1 is SGHNT and CDR2 YYREEE (reference sequence). Deletions cut 5 bases from V and 3 bases from J, with 14 bases between. The CDR3 runs to 14 residues. The CDR3 spells CASSRNDGEETQYF. Written as DNA, the CDR3 is TGTGCCAGCAGTCGTAACGACGGGGAAGAGACCCAGTACTTC.

This clone was picked up a small number of times. V and J are TRBV25-1 and TRBJ1-2; D possibly corresponds to TRBD1 (5 bases). The CDR3 totals 13 residues. Trimming stripped 8 bases from V and 6 bases from J, with 16 bases between. CDR1 and CDR2 from the germline V gene are MGHDK and SYGVNS. DNA for the CDR3: TGTGCCAGCCGGCGGGCCGCGGGACATGGCTACACCTTC. Its translation is CASRRAAGHGYTF.

Written as DNA, the CDR3 is TGTGCCAGCTCACCGTTGACAGTCTTGAACACTGAAGCTTTCTTT. Translating it yields CASSPLTVLNTEAFF. V is TRBV18 and J is TRBJ1-1; D possibly corresponds to TRBD1 (5 bases). CDR3 length: 15 residues. Trimming pared 3 bases from V and 0 bases from J, leaving 11 bases between. The germline V gene encodes CDR1 KGHSH and CDR2 LQKENI.

This clone was seen a few times. The rearrangement uses TRBV6-6 and TRBJ2-5, with D possibly being TRBD2 (5 bases). Germline V CDR1 and CDR2: MNHNY, SVGAGI (reference sequence). Trimming left V 7 bases short and J 5 bases short, with 14 bases between. The CDR3 is made up of 13 amino acids. CDR3 residues: CASTAGSWETQYF. The CDR3 nucleotides are TGTGCCAGCACCGCGGGCAGTTGGGAGACCCAGTACTTC.

The chain combines TRBV6-5 with TRBJ1-2, with TRBD1 matching 7 bases. Germline CDR1 reads MNHEY; CDR2 reads SVGAGI. The CDR3 consists of 15 residues. After removal of 5 bases from V and 4 bases from J, the junction contained 10 bases not matched to a gene. CDR3 bases: TGTGCCAGCAGTAACCGGGACAGTCAGTTCTATGGCTACACCTTC. It yields the protein CASSNRDSQFYGYTF.

This clone was seen more than once but under ten times. The chain is built from TRBV30 and TRBJ2-1; no definite D call. Germline V gene data show CDR1 as GTSNPN and CDR2 as SVGIG (reference sequence). Between the trimmed V and J ends, which lost 0 bases and 6 bases, there was a span of 12 bases. The CDR3 is 14 residues long. The CDR3 DNA is TGTGCCTGGAGTGTTCTTGCGGTGGGCAATGAGCAGTTCTTC. It translates to CAWSVLAVGNEQFF.

This clone appeared a few times. This chain uses TRBV11-2 with TRBJ2-1, with unresolved D. Looked up from germline, CDR1 is SGHAT and CDR2 is FQNNGV. V lost 4 bases to trimming and J lost 9 bases, with 10 bases between them. The CDR3 sequence is 12 residues long. CDR3 coding DNA: TGTGCCAGCAGCTCGAGTACTGGTGAGCAGTTCTTC. It translates to CASSSSTGEQFF. The variable domain in full, completed from reference TRBV11-2 and TRBJ2-1, reads EAGVAQSPRYKIIEKRQSVAFWCNPISGHATLYWYQQILGQGPKLLIQFQNNGVVDDSQLPKDRFSAERLKGVDSTLKIQPAKLEDSAVYLCASSSSTGEQFFGPGTRLTVL.

This clone was found a few times. The chain joins TRBV2 to TRBJ2-2; D gene uncertain. Germline V gene lookup returns CDR1 SNHLY and CDR2 FYNNEI. The germline V and J ends were trimmed by 7 bases and 2 bases, with 5 bases remaining between them. This CDR3 is built from 12 residues. Here the CDR3 DNA reads TGTGCCAGCACCCAAAACACCGGGGAGCTGTTTTTT. The encoded protein is CASTQNTGELFF.

A few counts support this clone. V usage is TRBV4-2 and J usage is TRBJ1-5; D might be TRBD1 (5 bases). CDR3 length: 15 residues. The V gene's germline CDR1 is LGHNA and CDR2 YNFKEQ. The V end was cut by 0 bases, the J end by 5 bases, with 11 bases between. DNA of the CDR3: TGTGCCAGCAGCCAAGAGCAGGGTGGCTATCAGCCCCAGCATTTT. Translating gives CASSQEQGGYQPQHF.

V gene TRBV6-5 combines with J gene TRBJ1-2; 8 positions agree with TRBD1. The ends lost 6 bases at V and 1 base at J; junction bases unmatched: 7. This CDR3 has 15 residues. Germline CDR1 reads MNHEY; CDR2 reads SVGAGI. The CDR3 DNA follows: TGTGCCAGCAGGCCCTCGACAGGGGATAACTATGGCTACACCTTC. Translation: CASRPSTGDNYGYTF.

CDR3 sequence reads: CASSVGTATNEKLFF. The CDR3, as DNA: TGTGCCAGCAGCGTAGGGACAGCAACTAATGAAAAACTGTTTTTT. This sequence joins TRBV9 and TRBJ1-4; D might be TRBD1 (6 bases). V gave up 0 bases and J gave up 0 bases, with 6 bases separating them. The CDR3 runs to 15 residues. Germline CDR1 SGDLS, CDR2 YYNGEE.

This sequence joins TRBV12-5 and TRBJ2-1, with 9 bases matching TRBD1. The CDR3 is 16 residues long. From germline, CDR1 is LGHNT and CDR2 FRNRAP. V gave up 0 bases and J gave up 8 bases; unmatched junction bases: 8. In nucleotides, the CDR3 is TGTGCTAGTGGTTTGGTATCGGGACAGGGCAAGGATGAGCAGTTCTTC. This encodes CASGLVSGQGKDEQFF.

The chain uses TRBV7-9 and TRBJ2-1; D may be TRBD2 (6 bases). Trimming took 5 bases from V and 5 from J, leaving 10 bases between them. Germline-derived CDR1 and CDR2 are SEHNR and FQNEAQ (reference sequence). This CDR3 contains 13 residues. This CDR3 reads CASSMGLNNEQFF. The CDR3 bases are TGTGCCAGCAGCATGGGACTGAACAATGAGCAGTTCTTC.

The V call is TRBV18, the J call TRBJ1-2, with unresolved D. Germline lookup yields CDR1 KGHSH and CDR2 LQKENI. With 6 bases removed from V and 3 bases from J, the gap between germline ends came to 8 bases. There are 12 residues in the CDR3. The CDR3 spells CASSREHYGYTF. The DNA of the CDR3 is TGTGCCAGCTCCCGAGAACACTATGGCTACACCTTC.

This clone was found a few times. The rearrangement links TRBV7-2 to TRBJ2-3; 11 bases agree with TRBD2. The junction had 7 bases not matched to a gene; V was cut back by 5 bases and J by 6 bases. This CDR3 is 15 amino acids long. CDR1 and CDR2 from the germline V gene are SGHTA and FQGNSA. As DNA, the CDR3 is TGTGCCAGCAGCCCCCAAGCTAGCGGGGGGGATACGCAGTATTTT. Translated: CASSPQASGGDTQYF.

The chain recombines TRBV15 with TRBJ1-5; TRBD1 aligns across 9 bases. The germline V gene has CDR1 LNHNV and CDR2 YYDKDF (reference sequence). The V and J ends lost 3 bases and 15 bases, in that order; junction bases with no gene match: 9. There are 13 residues in the CDR3. DNA of the CDR3: TGTGCCACCAGCAGCGACCGGGACAGGGTTTCGCATTTT. It codes for CATSSDRDRVSHF.

This clone was found a few times. V is TRBV10-3 and J is TRBJ2-7; D perhaps matches TRBD1 (6 bases). V was pared by 6 bases and J by 7 bases, with 19 bases between. CDR1 is ENHRY, CDR2 SYGVKD, per germline. CDR3 length equals 14 residues. This CDR3 reads CAISGSQGRGEQYF. In DNA, the CDR3 is TGTGCCATCAGCGGCTCACAGGGCCGTGGGGAGCAGTACTTC.

This clone was observed a few times. The chain joins TRBV30 to TRBJ2-2; D perhaps matches TRBD1 (5 bases). V gave up 3 bases and J gave up 6 bases, with 5 bases separating them. Germline CDR1 is GTSNPN and CDR2 is SVGIG (reference sequence). The length of the CDR3 is 11 residues. The CDR3 DNA reads TGTGCCTGGAGGACAGCCGGGGAGCTGTTTTTT. It encodes CAWRTAGELFF.

DNA of the CDR3: TGTGCCAGCAGCTCTGAGACAGGGCAGCCCCAGCATTTT. Translating it yields CASSSETGQPQHF. The J gene is TRBJ1-5, the V gene TRBV7-9; 7 bases are shared with TRBD1. Germline CDR1 reads SEHNR; CDR2 reads FQNEAQ (reference sequence). The CDR3 sequence is 13 residues long. V was clipped by 4 bases and J by 7 bases; unmatched bases: 4.

This clone was seen a handful of times. This CDR3 is also generated by other DNA sequences in the sample. The genes are TRBV6-6 and TRBJ1-1, with D possibly being TRBD1 (6 bases). V was pared by 5 bases and J by 1 base, with 8 bases between. The germline V gene has CDR1 MNHNY and CDR2 SVGAGI (reference sequence). This CDR3 comprises 13 residues. Here the CDR3 reads CASSRQENTEAFF. In DNA form, the CDR3 reads TGTGCCAGCAGTAGACAGGAGAACACTGAAGCTTTCTTT.